The clone carrying this TCR beta chain was recorded many times. As yet, its antigen is unknown. This sample stems from a study of T-cell reconstitution after alpha-beta-depleted transplantation in children. Study results and limitations: Alpha-beta T cells about two months after transplant reportedly derived from several hundred expanded graft clones. Surviving recipient T cells and thymic progenitors underlay high day-60 TCRbeta diversity in some patients.

As it was prepared, the TCRbeta library received unique molecular identifiers. MiXCR, applied by TCRdb to the PCR reads, yields one record per CDR3 protein. Of around 600,000 distinct CDR3 sequences listed, about 23% are singletons. The CDR3 totals 16 residues. Germline CDR1 MDHEN, CDR2 SYDVKM. The V gene lost 3 bases and the J gene lost 1 base, with 15 bases spanning the gap. The sample here was PBMCs, mostly from graft donor cells, taken 360 days after TCRalphabeta/CD19-depleted stem cell transplant. The TCR comes from a boy in the first two years of life who had a stem cell transplant for acute myeloid leukemia, so the T cells may come from the graft donor. The rearrangement uses TRBV28 and TRBJ2-5; possible D gene TRBD2, 6 bases. Here the CDR3 reads CASSFVAGRLQETQYF. CDR3 in DNA: TGTGCCAGCAGTTTCGTGGCGGGGAGGCTCCAAGAGACCCAGTACTTC. Supplemented by reference TRBV28 and TRBJ2-5, the full variable domain reads DVKVTQSSRYLVKRTGEKVFLECVQDMDHENMFWYRQDPGLGLRLIYFSYDVKMKEKGDIPEGYSVSREKKERFSLILESASTNQTSMYLCASSFVAGRLQETQYFGPGTRLLVL.